This passage covers 27 T cell receptor beta chains from one sample sequenced in a study of memory CD4+ T cells and cytomegalovirus serostatus (dated by TCRdb to the late 2010s). To prepare the library, the immunoSEQ multiplex PCR assay was applied. TCRdb stores this immuneACCESS table with in-frame sequences only. Part of the clones is absent; in the studies checked, under half of the shortfall reflects unresolved V genes, and no reason is known for the rest. The sample table holds 80,000 to 100,000 clones, of which 75% to 85% were seen once. The ten largest clones add up to around 3.6% of the sample. Single viable CD3+CD4+CD8-CD45RO+ cells were sorted as memory CD4+ T cells on a FACSAria II. The sample taken for sequencing was memory CD4+ T cells from blood. The receptors were gathered from an adult in good health and CMV-seropositive.

J is TRBJ2-5 and V is TRBV5-4; 9 positions match TRBD2. The CDR3 totals 18 residues. V dropped 3 bases and J dropped 5; count of bases not matched to a gene: 17. Germline CDR1 SGHNT, CDR2 YYREEE (reference sequence). DNA of the CDR3: TGTGCCAGCAGCTGGAGGGCTAGCGGGATCCCCCTGGGGGAGACCCAGTACTTC. Protein product: CASSWRASGIPLGETQYF.

The chain has TRBV18 and TRBJ2-3, with a possible D match to TRBD1 (5 bases). Germline CDR1 and CDR2: KGHSH and LQKENI. Trimming pared 1 base from V and 0 bases from J, leaving 11 bases between. The CDR3 covers 16 residues. CDR3 sequence: CASSPLTARSTDTQYF. In nucleotides, the CDR3 is TGTGCCAGCTCACCACTGACAGCCAGAAGCACAGATACGCAGTATTTT. Supplemented by reference TRBV18 and TRBJ2-3, the full variable domain reads NAGVMQNPRHLVRRRGQEARLRCSPMKGHSHVYWYRQLPEEGLKFMVYLQKENIIDESGMPKERFSAEFPKEGPSILRIQQVVRGDSAAYFCASSPLTARSTDTQYFGPGTRLTVL.

This clone was recorded only once. DNA of the CDR3: TGTGCCAGCAGCCCCCGACGTCGGGGCGAGGGCTACAATGAGCAGTTCTTC. This encodes CASSPRRRGEGYNEQFF. The genes are TRBV7-8 and TRBJ2-1; D is perhaps TRBD1 or TRBD2 (5 bases each). Germline CDR1 reads SGHVS; CDR2 reads FQNEAQ. Between the trimmed V and J ends, which lost 5 bases and 3 bases, there was a span of 20 bases. This CDR3 comprises 17 residues.

This clone was observed a handful of times. The rearrangement links TRBV4-3 to TRBJ1-1; D uncertain. With 0 bases removed from V and 0 bases from J, the gap between germline ends came to 11 bases. CDR1 and CDR2 (germline): LGHNA, YSLEER. The CDR3 spans 16 residues. CDR3 DNA sequence: TGCGCCAGCAGCCAAGATCCCGGATACTTGAACACTGAAGCTTTCTTT. Amino acid sequence: CASSQDPGYLNTEAFF.

The rearrangement links TRBV6-5 to TRBJ2-7; tentatively, D is TRBD1 (5 bases). Germline values: CDR1 MNHEY, CDR2 SVGAGI. This CDR3 comprises 16 residues. V shed 2 bases and J shed 0 bases, with 14 bases lying between them. CDR3 sequence: CASSYAGNPSSYEQYF. CDR3 DNA: TGTGCCAGCAGTTACGCAGGGAACCCGTCCTCCTACGAGCAGTACTTC.

The gene calls are TRBV4-1 and TRBJ2-4; D is undetermined. The CDR3 is 15 amino acids. CDR1 and CDR2 from the germline V gene are MGHRA and YSYEKL. Trimming stripped 4 bases from V and 0 bases from J, with 10 bases between. The CDR3 here is CASSLLNLAKNIQYF. CDR3 coding DNA: TGCGCCAGCAGCCTCCTGAACCTAGCCAAAAACATTCAGTACTTC.

This rearrangement joins TRBV5-1 to TRBJ1-1; TRBD1 matches at 9 bases. The CDR3 has 17 residues. The trim removed 3 bases at V and 4 bases at J, leaving 13 bases unmatched. In germline, CDR1 is SGHRS, CDR2 YFSETQ. Written as DNA, the CDR3 is TGCGCCAGCAGCTACTCCGGGACAGGGTCAGACCCCACTGAAGCTTTCTTT. Protein: CASSYSGTGSDPTEAFF.

This clone was recorded once. The gene calls are TRBV19 and TRBJ1-2; D ambiguous. Trimming took off 3 bases at V and 0 bases at J, with 11 bases between the two ends. This CDR3 comprises 15 residues. Germline lookup yields CDR1 LNHDA and CDR2 SQIVND (reference sequence). The CDR3 DNA is TGTGCCAGTAGTATCAGTCGGTCGTCTAACTATGGCTACACCTTC. It is translated as CASSISRSSNYGYTF. The complete variable domain, with remaining parts taken from reference TRBV19 and TRBJ1-2, reads DGGITQSPKYLFRKEGQNVTLSCEQNLNHDAMYWYRQDPGQGLRLIYYSQIVNDFQKGDIAEGYSVSREKKESFPLTVTSAQKNPTAFYLCASSISRSSNYGYTFGSGTRLTVV.

This chain connects TRBV15 to TRBJ1-5, with D possibly TRBD1 on 5 matching bases. Trimming took off 3 bases at V and 8 bases at J, with 11 bases between the two ends. The germline CDR1 and CDR2 sequences are LNHNV and YYDKDF (reference sequence). The CDR3 length is 13 residues. DNA of the CDR3: TGTGCCACCAGCAGGCAGACAGAGGAGCCCCAGCATTTT. It encodes CATSRQTEEPQHF.

J is TRBJ2-7 and V is TRBV5-6; 8 bases match TRBD1. Unmatched junction bases numbered 9, after V lost 4 bases and J lost 6 bases. The CDR3 totals 14 residues. Germline V gives CDR1 SGHDT, CDR2 YYEEEE. CDR3 coding DNA: TGTGCCAGCAGCCAGGGACAGGTGGTTGTCGAGCAGTACTTC. Amino acids: CASSQGQVVVEQYF. The variable domain in full, with the rest retrieved from reference TRBV5-6 and TRBJ2-7, is DAGVTQSPTHLIKTRGQQVTLRCSPKSGHDTVSWYQQALGQGPQFIFQYYEEEERQRGNFPDRFSGHQFPNYSSELNVNALLLGDSALYLCASSQGQVVVEQYFGPGTRLTVT.

The chain uses TRBV2 and TRBJ1-5, with a possible D match to TRBD1 (6 bases). Germline V gives CDR1 SNHLY, CDR2 FYNNEI. Between the trimmed V and J ends, which lost 8 bases and 1 base, there was a span of 15 bases. The CDR3 is 15 amino acids. CDR3 sequence reads: CASGQGPSSNQPQHF. The CDR3 DNA sequence: TGTGCCAGCGGGCAGGGGCCCTCGAGCAATCAGCCCCAGCATTTT.

The gene calls are TRBV28 and TRBJ2-2; no firm D call. This CDR3 comprises 12 residues. V gave up 2 bases and J gave up 9 bases, with 7 bases separating them. Per germline, CDR1 MDHEN and CDR2 SYDVKM. The chain's CDR3 is CASSLVSRELFF. CDR3 DNA: TGTGCCAGCAGTTTAGTTTCGCGGGAGCTGTTTTTT. The full variable domain, rest sourced from reference TRBV28 and TRBJ2-2, is DVKVTQSSRYLVKRTGEKVFLECVQDMDHENMFWYRQDPGLGLRLIYFSYDVKMKEKGDIPEGYSVSREKKERFSLILESASTNQTSMYLCASSLVSRELFFGEGSRLTVL.

This clone was found once. V usage is TRBV7-9 and J usage is TRBJ1-4, with 9 bases lining up with TRBD1. There are 15 residues in the CDR3. Trimming removed 2 bases from V and 5 bases from J; junction bases left unmatched: 3. CDR1 and CDR2 (germline): SEHNR, FQNEAQ (reference sequence). CDR3 coding DNA: TGTGCCAGCAGCTTATCGACAGGGGGGAATGAAAAACTGTTTTTT. It specifies CASSLSTGGNEKLFF.

The chain couples TRBV7-2 to TRBJ1-1; D uncertain. Germline V gene sequence: CDR1 SGHTA, CDR2 FQGNSA. The CDR3 is 12 residues long. V lost 1 base to trimming and J lost 8 bases, with 8 bases between them. This CDR3 is CASSLDASEAFF. The CDR3 region has the DNA TGTGCCAGCAGCTTAGACGCCTCCGAAGCTTTCTTT.

This clone was observed a single time. The CDR3: CASRSGAGIREQYF. The DNA of the CDR3 is TGTGCCAGCAGGTCCGGGGCGGGAATCCGGGAGCAGTACTTC. V is TRBV7-2 and J is TRBJ2-7; D possibly corresponds to TRBD2 (6 bases). There are 14 residues in the CDR3. Germline lookup yields CDR1 SGHTA and CDR2 FQGNSA. Between the trimmed V and J ends, which lost 6 bases and 7 bases, there was a span of 19 bases.

The chain is built from TRBV6-1 and TRBJ1-2; weak D call: TRBD1 (5 bases). The CDR3 is 13 amino acids. The V end was cut by 8 bases, the J end by 7 bases, with 17 bases between. Germline CDR1 reads MNHNS; CDR2 reads SASEGT. Here the CDR3 reads CASRDPYGGGYTF. CDR3 nucleotide sequence: TGTGCCAGCCGGGATCCATATGGGGGTGGCTACACCTTC.

V is TRBV29-1 and J is TRBJ2-7; D gene unclear. Germline V CDR1 and CDR2: SQVTM, ANQGSEA. The CDR3 has 14 residues. V lost 3 bases to trimming and J lost 0 bases, with 12 bases between them. CDR3: CSVDTPPPSYEQYF. The CDR3 nucleotides are TGCAGCGTTGATACCCCTCCACCCTCCTACGAGCAGTACTTC.

As DNA, the CDR3 is TGTGCCAGCAGTCCACTAGCGGGATCGAACACCGGGGAGCTGTTTTTT. Protein: CASSPLAGSNTGELFF. The chain links TRBV7-3 to TRBJ2-2, with 10 bases lining up with TRBD2. The CDR3 loop spans 16 amino acids. Per germline, CDR1 SGHTA and CDR2 FQGTGA. V dropped 6 bases and J dropped 0; count of bases not matched to a gene: 4.

This rearrangement joins TRBV2 to TRBJ1-1, with D tentatively TRBD1 (6 bases). Trimming took off 4 bases at V and 5 bases at J, with 8 bases between the two ends. Germline-derived CDR1 and CDR2 are SNHLY and FYNNEI. The CDR3 loop spans 12 amino acids. The CDR3 DNA is TGTGCCAGCAGTGTCACAGGGACTGAAGCTTTCTTT. As protein: CASSVTGTEAFF.

This clone was seen a few times. The V gene is TRBV19, the J gene TRBJ1-2, with D unresolved. V shed 1 base and J shed 4 bases, with 16 bases lying between them. The CDR3 totals 16 residues. Germline CDR1 LNHDA, CDR2 SQIVND (reference sequence). Here the CDR3 reads CASSIGRSPISYGYTF. CDR3 nucleotides: TGTGCCAGTAGTATAGGGCGCAGCCCGATTTCCTATGGCTACACCTTC.

V usage is TRBV28 and J usage is TRBJ1-1; 9 bases are shared with TRBD1. After removal of 9 bases from V and 1 base from J, the junction contained 9 bases not matched to a gene. In germline, CDR1 is MDHEN, CDR2 SYDVKM. The CDR3 is 15 residues long. CDR3 coding DNA: TGTGCCAGTATAACAGGGGGCGCCGAGAACACTGAAGCTTTCTTT. Its translation is CASITGGAENTEAFF.

V usage is TRBV30 and J usage is TRBJ1-2, with a possible D match to TRBD1 (6 bases). The CDR3 covers 13 residues. Germline loops: CDR1 GTSNPN, CDR2 SVGIG (reference sequence). The DNA of the CDR3 is TGTGCTTCTTCTCCGGGGGGCTGGAGTGGCTACACCTTC. Protein product: CASSPGGWSGYTF.

The sample holds one count of this clone. The CDR3 nucleotides read TGTGCCAGCAGCTCGAGGAGGGCTAGCGGGGGGGAGACCCAGTACTTC. Translated: CASSSRRASGGETQYF. The chain employs TRBV7-6 and TRBJ2-5, with 11 bases matching TRBD2. J gave up 5 bases and V 4 bases, and 9 bases lay outside the gene matches. CDR1 is SGHVS and CDR2 is FNYEAQ in the germline V gene. The CDR3 is made up of 16 amino acids.

V is TRBV10-3 and J is TRBJ1-5, with no clear D. Germline V gives CDR1 ENHRY, CDR2 SYGVKD. The CDR3 consists of 15 residues. The V gene lost 3 bases and the J gene lost 4 bases, with 13 bases spanning the gap. In nucleotides, the CDR3 is TGTGCCATCAGTGAAGGGTTTTGGGATAATCAGCCCCAGCATTTT. Encoded protein: CAISEGFWDNQPQHF.

A word on this clone: The same CDR3 can be traced to other DNA sequences in this sample. The rearrangement links TRBV5-1 to TRBJ1-2, with TRBD1 as a possible D gene (6 bases). The germline V gene has CDR1 SGHRS and CDR2 YFSETQ. The CDR3 is 15 residues long. V was clipped by 0 bases and J by 0 bases, with 9 bases between them. This CDR3 is CASSLGDTTNYGYTF. In DNA form, the CDR3 reads TGCGCCAGCAGCTTGGGGGACACGACTAACTATGGCTACACCTTC. Based on the CDR3 plus reference TRBV5-1 and TRBJ1-2, the full variable domain is KAGVTQTPRYLIKTRGQQVTLSCSPISGHRSVSWYQQTPGQGLQFLFEYFSETQRNKGNFPGRFSGRQFSNSRSEMNVSTLELGDSALYLCASSLGDTTNYGYTFGSGTRLTVV.

A remark on this clone: Within the sample, other DNA sequences also encode this same CDR3. J is TRBJ2-3 and V is TRBV9; the match to TRBD1 covers 7 bases. Germline trimming cut 0 bases from V and 1 base from J; bases unmatched to any gene: 2. The CDR3 has 15 residues. Germline V gene sequence: CDR1 SGDLS, CDR2 YYNGEE. This CDR3 reads CASSVGQGGTDTQYF. The CDR3 bases are TGTGCCAGCAGCGTAGGGCAGGGGGGCACAGATACGCAGTATTTT.

The rearrangement links TRBV5-1 to TRBJ2-3; 7 bases are a match to TRBD2. J gave up 2 bases and V 0 bases, and 6 bases lay outside the gene matches. The CDR3 length is 16 residues. The V gene's germline CDR1 is SGHRS and CDR2 YFSETQ. In DNA, the CDR3 is TGCGCCAGCAGCTTGGGTGCGGGAGTCGTCACAGATACGCAGTATTTT. As protein: CASSLGAGVVTDTQYF.